A single sample is the source of the 23 T cell receptor beta chains below, sequenced in a study of beta chain features in type 1 diabetes. Findings and caveats of the study: Across all four CD4+ subsets, people with type 1 diabetes showed modestly shorter TCRB CDR3s.

All of the isolated RNA was reverse transcribed, so expressed TCRB transcripts were sequenced. Profiling relied on immunoSEQ multiplex PCR, and the TCRdb table lists in-frame clones only, not all of them. The sample carries 600,000 to 700,000 clones, about an eighth recorded once. Their recognized antigens are unknown. Input material: naive CD4+ T cells from blood. The source is a man younger than 45 with type 1 diabetes.

This clone was seen a few times. The chain employs TRBV7-2 and TRBJ2-7, with 8 nucleotides matching TRBD1. The CDR3 covers 15 residues. Trimming at V came to 6 bases and at J to 0 bases, leaving 7 bases not matched to a gene. Germline V gene data show CDR1 as SGHTA and CDR2 as FQGNSA. CDR3 sequence: CASSFDRGPSYEQYF. The CDR3 DNA sequence: TGTGCCAGCAGTTTTGACAGGGGTCCCTCCTACGAGCAGTACTTC.

The CDR3, as DNA: TGTGCCAGCACCTCGGGGATATCCTACGAGCAGTACTTC. Its translation is CASTSGISYEQYF. V usage is TRBV6-5 and J usage is TRBJ2-7; a weak D match, TRBD2 (5 bases). Germline lookup yields CDR1 MNHEY and CDR2 SVGAGI. V was clipped by 7 bases and J by 1 base, with 11 bases between them. This CDR3 contains 13 residues.

Only a few counts were recorded for this clone. Other DNA sequences from this sample encode an identical CDR3 as well. The J gene is TRBJ1-1, the V gene TRBV6-4, with D perhaps matching TRBD1 (5 bases). Germline V lookup: CDR1 MRHNA, CDR2 SNTAGT. Trimming took off 5 bases at V and 11 bases at J, with 18 bases between the two ends. CDR3 length equals 13 residues. CDR3 DNA: TGTGCCAGCAGTCCACTAGGGACCGTGGGGGCTTTCTTT. This codes for CASSPLGTVGAFF.

This clone was picked up a small number of times. Additional DNA sequences in this sample encode the identical CDR3. The J gene is TRBJ2-1, the V gene TRBV9; 7 bases are shared with TRBD2. Unmatched junction bases numbered 1, after V lost 0 bases and J lost 1 base. Per germline, CDR1 SGDLS and CDR2 YYNGEE. The CDR3 sequence is 15 residues long. CDR3 coding DNA: TGTGCCAGCAGCGTAGAGGGAGGGTCCTACAATGAGCAGTTCTTC. Its protein product is CASSVEGGSYNEQFF.

The V call is TRBV6-1, the J call TRBJ2-3; D is uncertain. V was cut by 3 bases and J by 0 bases, with 4 bases left in between. Looked up from germline, CDR1 is MNHNS and CDR2 is SASEGT. The CDR3 extends over 13 amino acids. The CDR3 sequence is CASSEPSTDTQYF. DNA for the CDR3: TGTGCCAGCAGTGAGCCTAGCACAGATACGCAGTATTTT.

This rearrangement joins TRBV2 to TRBJ1-2; TRBD1 matches at 7 bases. After removal of 6 bases from V and 6 bases from J, the junction contained 4 bases not matched to a gene. The CDR3 covers 12 residues. Germline values: CDR1 SNHLY, CDR2 FYNNEI. This CDR3 is CASRTGEDGYTF. CDR3 DNA: TGTGCCAGCAGAACAGGGGAGGATGGCTACACCTTC.

The J gene is TRBJ1-2, the V gene TRBV6-5, with no clear D. CDR3 length: 13 amino acids. V was shortened by 5 bases and J by 3 bases, with 10 bases between the two germline ends. Germline loops: CDR1 MNHEY, CDR2 SVGAGI. CDR3 DNA: TGTGCCAGCAGTGAGACGGACTACTATGGCTACACCTTC. Residues: CASSETDYYGYTF.

The chain has TRBV5-1 and TRBJ2-5, with 11 bases fitting TRBD2. V lost 2 bases and J lost 6; bases outside the gene matches: 3. Germline CDR1 reads SGHRS; CDR2 reads YFSETQ. The CDR3 consists of 14 residues. As DNA, the CDR3 is TGCGCCAGCAGCTTAGGGACTAGCGGACAGACCCAGTACTTC. This sequence encodes CASSLGTSGQTQYF.

This clone was observed a few times. This chain connects TRBV7-2 to TRBJ2-3; TRBD2 might be the D (5 bases). V lost 6 bases and J 8 bases, leaving 12 bases between the germline ends. CDR1 and CDR2 (germline): SGHTA, FQGNSA. The CDR3 covers 12 residues. In nucleotides, the CDR3 is TGTGCCAGCAGTCTTGGGAGAAGTACGCAGTATTTT. Translating gives CASSLGRSTQYF. The whole variable domain, remainder taken from reference TRBV7-2 and TRBJ2-3, is GAGVSQSPSNKVTEKGKDVELRCDPISGHTALYWYRQSLGQGLEFLIYFQGNSAPDKSGLPSDRFSAERTGGSVSTLTIQRTQQEDSAVYLCASSLGRSTQYFGPGTRLTVL.

This clone was picked up a small number of times. The chain has TRBV6-1 and TRBJ2-1, with 9 bases matching TRBD2. The CDR3 is 19 residues long. Germline V gives CDR1 MNHNS, CDR2 SASEGT. Trimming cost V 4 bases and J 8 bases; bases outside gene matches: 21. CDR3 sequence reads: CASSAVTSGYIQPRHEQFF. CDR3 coding DNA: TGTGCCAGCAGTGCCGTGACTAGCGGCTATATCCAGCCGAGGCATGAGCAGTTCTTC.

The V gene is TRBV4-3, the J gene TRBJ2-7; D may be TRBD2 (7 bases). Per germline, CDR1 LGHNA and CDR2 YSLEER. This CDR3 is 15 amino acids long. V was shortened by 3 bases and J by 3 bases, with 15 bases between the two germline ends. The CDR3 bases are TGCGCCAGCAGCCACGGAGGGGGGGAAGGCTACGAGCAGTACTTC. Translated, it gives CASSHGGGEGYEQYF.

This clone has a handful of counts. This chain uses TRBV30 with TRBJ2-1, with 9 positions matching TRBD2. The germline V gene encodes CDR1 GTSNPN and CDR2 SVGIG (reference sequence). V lost 2 bases and J lost 4; bases outside the gene matches: 3. The CDR3 covers 14 residues. In DNA, the CDR3 is TGTGCCTGGAGTAGGCTAGCGGGGTACAATGAGCAGTTCTTC. The encoded protein is CAWSRLAGYNEQFF.

Of note for this clone: Additional DNA sequences in this sample encode the identical CDR3. The rearrangement links TRBV9 to TRBJ1-2; tentative D call: TRBD1 (6 bases). Trimming shortened V by 1 base and J by 2 bases, and 6 bases separated the two germline ends. CDR1 is SGDLS, CDR2 YYNGEE, per germline. The CDR3 is 13 residues long. CDR3 sequence: CASSVQGNYGYTF. The CDR3 DNA reads as TGTGCCAGCAGCGTACAGGGGAACTATGGCTACACCTTC. The whole variable domain, filled in from reference TRBV9 and TRBJ1-2, reads DSGVTQTPKHLITATGQRVTLRCSPRSGDLSVYWYQQSLDQGLQFLIQYYNGEERAKGNILERFSAQQFPDLHSELNLSSLELGDSALYFCASSVQGNYGYTFGSGTRLTVV.

This clone came up a few times. The chain is built from TRBV7-3 and TRBJ2-3; D ambiguous. Germline lookup yields CDR1 SGHTA and CDR2 FQGTGA. V was trimmed by 1 base and J by 2 bases, leaving 10 bases between them. The CDR3 contains 15 residues. The CDR3 DNA reads TGTGCCAGCAGCTTAATGGGTCACAACACAGATACGCAGTATTTT. Its translation: CASSLMGHNTDTQYF.

The chain has TRBV7-2 and TRBJ1-6; 9 bases map to TRBD1. The CDR3 covers 16 residues. Losses at the gene ends were 4 bases for V and 9 bases for J; bases not matched to a gene: 10. Germline V gene lookup returns CDR1 SGHTA and CDR2 FQGNSA. The DNA of the CDR3 is TGTGCCAGCAGCTCCGCTTCCGGGACAGGGAGTTCACCCCTCCACTTT. This translates into CASSSASGTGSSPLHF.

The V call is TRBV7-9, the J call TRBJ2-5; TRBD2 might be the D (6 bases). This CDR3 comprises 15 residues. Trimming stripped 5 bases from V and 5 bases from J, with 18 bases between. Germline-derived CDR1 and CDR2 are SEHNR and FQNEAQ (reference sequence). CDR3 DNA sequence: TGTGCCAGCAGCCCCCAGGGCATGAGCGGGGAGACCCAGTACTTC. It is translated as CASSPQGMSGETQYF.

This chain connects TRBV7-3 to TRBJ1-1, with 7 bases lining up with TRBD1. The CDR3 is made up of 15 amino acids. Looked up from germline, CDR1 is SGHTA and CDR2 is FQGTGA. With 0 bases clipped from V and 3 bases from J, the junction kept 4 bases outside the gene matches. The CDR3 coding sequence is TGTGCCAGCAGCTTAACTAATGGACAGGACACTGAAGCTTTCTTT. It encodes CASSLTNGQDTEAFF.

The genes are TRBV4-1 and TRBJ2-3; no firm D call. Germline CDR1 and CDR2: MGHRA and YSYEKL. The V and J ends lost 0 bases and 3 bases respectively, with 7 bases between them. This CDR3 is 14 amino acids long. The CDR3 here is CASSQDPFTDTQYF. The CDR3 DNA follows: TGCGCCAGCAGCCAAGATCCCTTTACAGATACGCAGTATTTT.

The rearrangement joins TRBV5-1 to TRBJ2-2; D unresolved. The CDR3 contains 14 residues. Germline CDR1 reads SGHRS; CDR2 reads YFSETQ. Trimming left V 0 bases short and J 0 bases short, with 3 bases between. The CDR3, as DNA: TGCGCCAGCAGCTTGGGTTCGAACACCGGGGAGCTGTTTTTT. Translating gives CASSLGSNTGELFF.

The chain couples TRBV6-1 to TRBJ1-6, with 9 positions matching TRBD1. The CDR3 loop spans 14 amino acids. The trim removed 5 bases at V and 10 bases at J, leaving 6 bases unmatched. In germline, CDR1 is MNHNS, CDR2 SASEGT. The CDR3 DNA reads TGTGCCAGCAGTCCCGGGACAGGGAACTCACCCCTCCACTTT. It codes for CASSPGTGNSPLHF.

This clone was counted only a few times. V is TRBV4-3 and J is TRBJ1-4, with 7 bases identical to TRBD1. The CDR3 has 15 residues. CDR1 and CDR2 (germline): LGHNA, YSLEER. J lost 7 bases, V lost 1 base, and 6 bases had no gene match. The CDR3 bases are TGCGCCAGCAGCCAAGGGCAAGGGGGCGGTGAAAAACTGTTTTTT. Amino acids: CASSQGQGGGEKLFF.

In DNA, the CDR3 is TGTGCCAGCACCCTCGGACAGGGAAACACTGAAGCTTTCTTT. Translation: CASTLGQGNTEAFF. V usage is TRBV9 and J usage is TRBJ1-1; 8 bases line up with TRBD1. Germline V gene data show CDR1 as SGDLS and CDR2 as YYNGEE. This CDR3 has 14 residues. Unmatched junction bases numbered 6, after V lost 6 bases and J lost 2 bases.

This clone came up a few times. The rearrangement joins TRBV25-1 to TRBJ2-1, with 11 bases matching TRBD2. The V gene's germline CDR1 is MGHDK and CDR2 SYGVNS. This CDR3 is built from 15 residues. The V gene end was trimmed by 3 bases and the J gene end by 8 bases; junction bases not matched to a gene: 6. The CDR3 is CASSDHSGGADEQFF. The DNA of the CDR3 is TGTGCCAGCAGTGATCATAGCGGGGGGGCTGATGAGCAGTTCTTC.